The 25 T cell receptor beta chains listed next were all sequenced from one sample in a study of T cells in Graves' hyperthyroidism and ophthalmopathy. RNA transcripts were the template for amplifying TCR beta CDR3 regions. The HTBI primer set drove a first-round RT-PCR of the TCR CDR3. TCRdb reanalysed the multiplex PCR reads using MiXCR and keeps one entry per CDR3 protein. The sample includes roughly 98,000 distinct CDR3 sequences, approximately 40% of them seen just once. The sequencing input was peripheral blood or thyroid tissue (not recorded which). The receptors were sampled from a woman aged 25 to 39 with Graves' hyperthyroidism.

The chain couples TRBV5-1 to TRBJ2-5; 7 bases match TRBD1. The CDR3 is 16 amino acids. With 4 bases clipped from V and 4 bases from J, the junction kept 13 bases outside the gene matches. The V gene's germline CDR1 is SGHRS and CDR2 YFSETQ. The CDR3 DNA sequence: TGCGCCAGCAGCACCCGGGACAGCGAGGGTGGAGAGACCCAGTACTTC. Residues: CASSTRDSEGGETQYF.

This clonotype was detected ten times or more. The CDR3 nucleotides are TGTGCCAGCAGCCAAGAGGAATCCTTAGGGAACACCGGGGAGCTGTTTTTT. Amino acid sequence: CASSQEESLGNTGELFF. The J gene is TRBJ2-2, the V gene TRBV3-1; no clear D gene. CDR1 and CDR2 (germline): LGHDT, YNNKEL (reference sequence). The CDR3 loop spans 17 amino acids. The V gene lost 0 bases and the J gene lost 1 base, with 12 bases spanning the gap.

For this clonotype: Germline and junction disagree at one end, which may indicate a read error. The rearrangement uses TRBV5-1 and TRBJ1-1, with unresolved D. Per the germline V gene, CDR1 is SGHRS and CDR2 is YFSETQ. The CDR3 contains 15 residues. The CDR3 region is CASSLRGAGSTETFF. The CDR3 DNA follows: TGCGCCAGCAGCTTGCGGGGAGCGGGGAGCACTGAAACTTTCTTT.

The chain uses TRBV11-2 and TRBJ2-7; 9 nucleotides match TRBD1. This CDR3 is 17 amino acids long. Germline V gene data show CDR1 as SGHAT and CDR2 as FQNNGV. J gave up 1 base and V 1 base, and 8 bases lay outside the gene matches. CDR3 DNA sequence: TGTGCCAGCAGCTTAGTCAGCGGGACAGGGCCTTCCTACGAGCAGTACTTC. It specifies CASSLVSGTGPSYEQYF.

The sample holds many counts of this clonotype. This chain joins TRBV11-2 and TRBJ2-7; TRBD2 aligns across 9 bases. Germline lookup yields CDR1 SGHAT and CDR2 FQNNGV. The CDR3 length is 16 residues. The ends lost 3 bases at V and 5 bases at J; junction bases unmatched: 11. The CDR3 here is CASSFDSFGLANEQYF. The CDR3 DNA sequence: TGTGCCAGCAGCTTCGATTCCTTCGGACTAGCGAACGAGCAGTACTTC.

This clonotype was counted many times. The J gene is TRBJ2-5, the V gene TRBV20-1; 8 nucleotides match TRBD1. The CDR3 is 12 amino acids. CDR1 is DFQATT, CDR2 SNEGSKA, per germline (reference sequence). The trim removed 5 bases at V and 4 bases at J, leaving 3 bases unmatched. This chain's CDR3 is CSAAGGGETQYF. The CDR3 coding sequence is TGCAGTGCTGCAGGGGGCGGAGAGACCCAGTACTTC.

This clonotype was seen ten or more times. This chain uses TRBV4-1 with TRBJ2-7; no definite D call. The CDR3 spans 16 residues. In germline, CDR1 is MGHRA, CDR2 YSYEKL. V was shortened by 0 bases and J by 5 bases, with 17 bases between the two germline ends. The chain's CDR3 is CASSQEGFRASDEQYF. In DNA form, the CDR3 reads TGCGCCAGCAGCCAAGAAGGCTTTAGGGCGAGCGACGAGCAGTACTTC.

Many counts were recorded for this clonotype. The chain couples TRBV7-2 to TRBJ1-5; 11 nucleotides align to TRBD1. J was trimmed by 7 bases and V by 2 bases; bases with no gene match: 4. The CDR3 totals 15 residues. Germline assignment: CDR1 SGHTA and CDR2 FQGNSA. The CDR3 DNA reads TGTGCCAGCAGCTTATTTTGGGACAGGGGGCAGCCCCAGCATTTT. As protein: CASSLFWDRGQPQHF.

Concerning this clonotype itself: The junction shows a germline mismatch at one end, possibly a read error. The V call is TRBV11-2, the J call TRBJ2-7; 7 nucleotides align to TRBD2. Germline CDR1 SGHAT, CDR2 FQNNGV. The CDR3 consists of 14 residues. CDR3 nucleotides: TGTGCCAGCAGCTTGTGGGAGGGGAGCTACGAGCGGTACTTC. Translated: CASSLWEGSYERYF.

The CDR3: CATSRTGGSDQPQHF. For the CDR3, the DNA is TGTGCCACCAGCAGGACAGGGGGAAGTGATCAGCCCCAGCATTTT. The J gene is TRBJ1-5, the V gene TRBV15; 9 bases align to TRBD1. This CDR3 comprises 15 residues. V dropped 3 bases and J dropped 5; count of bases not matched to a gene: 5. Germline CDR1 LNHNV, CDR2 YYDKDF (reference sequence).

As regards this clonotype: An end of the junction does not agree with germline; a read error may underlie this. The chain carries TRBV20-1 and TRBJ2-3; a possible D gene is TRBD2 (5 bases). Per the germline V gene, CDR1 is DFQATT and CDR2 is SNEGSKA (reference sequence). The CDR3 runs 16 residues. CDR3 nucleotides: TGCAGCGCTAGTGTTGGAGCGGAAGGACTCACAGATACGCAGTATTTT. Encoded protein: CSASVGAEGLTDTQYF.

The V call is TRBV7-9, the J call TRBJ2-7, with unresolved D. Germline V lookup: CDR1 SEHNR, CDR2 FQNEAQ (reference sequence). Trimming took off 4 bases at V and 4 bases at J, with 11 bases between the two ends. The CDR3 totals 13 residues. The CDR3 coding sequence is TGTGCCAGCAGCTCTCCCCCTGGGTACGAGCAGTACTTC. This gives the protein CASSSPPGYEQYF.

This clonotype was seen ten or more times. The CDR3 spells CASREPGLGNTGELFF. The CDR3 DNA follows: TGTGCCAGCAGGGAACCGGGACTAGGGAACACCGGGGAGCTGTTTTTT. The chain recombines TRBV7-2 with TRBJ2-2; 8 bases are shared with TRBD2. Germline CDR1 reads SGHTA; CDR2 reads FQGNSA. The CDR3 has 16 residues. Trimming at V came to 6 bases and at J to 1 base, leaving 7 bases not matched to a gene.

On this clonotype itself: A much larger clone differs from this one at a single base, so this may be a read error. This chain connects TRBV20-1 to TRBJ2-3; 11 bases align to TRBD2. The length of the CDR3 is 17 residues. Per the germline V gene, CDR1 is DFQATT and CDR2 is SNEGSKA (reference sequence). CDR3: CSARRKGTSGNTETQYF. The CDR3 DNA reads TGCAGTGCTAGAAGGAAGGGGACTAGCGGAAACACAGAGACGCAGTATTTT.

This clonotype has a count of ten or more. The chain uses TRBV7-3 and TRBJ2-3, with 7 bases fitting TRBD1. CDR3 size: 15 residues. Germline-derived CDR1 and CDR2 are SGHTA and FQGTGA. V shed 8 bases, J shed 6 bases, and the junction held 14 bases outside the gene matches. CDR3 in DNA: TGTGCCAGCCAAACCGGGACAGATCTGTCCGATACGCAGTATTTT. This encodes CASQTGTDLSDTQYF.

This clonotype has a count of ten or more. The chain is built from TRBV7-6 and TRBJ2-3; the D is unclear. The CDR3 runs to 17 residues. The germline V gene has CDR1 SGHVS and CDR2 FNYEAQ. Trimming removed 1 base at V and 3 bases at J, with 17 bases between. The DNA for the CDR3 is TGTGCCAGCAGCTTAGATCTTAACACGAGGCGAACAGATACGCAGTATTTT. This sequence encodes CASSLDLNTRRTDTQYF.

The chain combines TRBV7-2 with TRBJ2-7; no clear D gene. Germline V gene data show CDR1 as SGHTA and CDR2 as FQGNSA. The CDR3 consists of 16 residues. V lost 1 base to trimming and J lost 3 bases, with 16 bases between them. CDR3 sequence reads: CASSLGVGLMNYEQYF. The DNA for the CDR3 is TGTGCCAGCAGCTTAGGGGTAGGGCTTATGAACTACGAGCAGTACTTC.

A word on this clonotype: An end of the junction does not agree with germline; a read error may underlie this. This chain joins TRBV20-1 and TRBJ2-2; possibly TRBD1 or TRBD2 for D (6 bases each). The CDR3 is made up of 18 amino acids. Germline V gene data show CDR1 as DFQATT and CDR2 as SNEGSKA (reference sequence). The CDR3 spells CSASWGAVTEGRTGELFF. CDR3 bases: TGTAGTGCTAGCTGGGGGGCTGTGACAGAGGGGAGAACCGGGGAGCTGTTTTTT.

The chain has TRBV16 and TRBJ2-1, with TRBD2 matching 11 bases. V trimming: 4 bases; J trimming: 2 bases; junction bases outside the gene matches: 7. Germline CDR1 reads KGHSY; CDR2 reads FQNENV. This CDR3 contains 17 residues. Here the CDR3 reads CASSRPGLAGAYNEQFF. DNA for the CDR3: TGTGCCAGCAGCCGCCCCGGACTAGCGGGTGCCTACAATGAGCAGTTCTTC. Supplemented by reference TRBV16 and TRBJ2-1, the full variable domain reads GEEVAQTPKHLVRGEGQKAKLYCAPIKGHSYVFWYQQVLKNEFKFLISFQNENVFDETGMPKERFSAKCLPNSPCSLEIQATKLEDSAVYFCASSRPGLAGAYNEQFFGPGTRLTVL.

The V and J genes are TRBV12-3 or TRBV12-4 and TRBJ1-2, with 7 bases lining up with TRBD1. The CDR3 sequence is 13 residues long. Trimming took 5 bases from V and 5 from J; bases not matched to a gene: 5. The CDR3 region is CASSPTGIYGYTF. The CDR3 DNA sequence: TGTGCCAGCAGTCCGACAGGGATTTATGGCTACACCTTC.

CDR3: CAISIAGGHQETQYF. The DNA for the CDR3 is TGTGCCATCAGTATAGCGGGAGGGCACCAAGAGACCCAGTACTTC. The rearrangement joins TRBV10-3 to TRBJ2-5; TRBD2 matches at 11 bases. J gave up 0 bases and V 5 bases, and 2 bases lay outside the gene matches. The CDR3 is 15 residues long. Germline V gene lookup returns CDR1 ENHRY and CDR2 SYGVKD.

The CDR3 here is CSGSSGNTIYF. In DNA form, the CDR3 reads TGCAGTGGCAGCTCTGGAAACACCATATATTTT. This chain connects TRBV20-1 to TRBJ1-3; D unclear. This CDR3 is 11 amino acids long. Germline lookup yields CDR1 DFQATT and CDR2 SNEGSKA (reference sequence). Trimming removed 7 bases at V and 0 bases at J, with 4 bases between.

This clonotype has a count of ten or more. The chain links TRBV13 to TRBJ1-6; maybe TRBD1 (5 bases). The CDR3 has 16 residues. Germline assignment: CDR1 PRHDT and CDR2 FYEKMQ (reference sequence). Trimming pared 0 bases from V and 3 bases from J, leaving 9 bases between. The CDR3 coding sequence is TGTGCCAGCAGCTTAGGGGGGGGGAGCTATAATTCACCCCTCCACTTT. It codes for CASSLGGGSYNSPLHF.

This clonotype was found many times. The chain uses TRBV5-5 and TRBJ2-7; D possibly corresponds to TRBD2 (6 bases). Trimming cost V 0 bases and J 4 bases, with 11 bases left between them. CDR3 size: 14 residues. CDR1 is SGHKS, CDR2 YYEKEE, per germline (reference sequence). Here the CDR3 reads CASSLAGVKYEQYF. CDR3 DNA: TGTGCCAGCAGCTTGGCGGGAGTAAAGTACGAGCAGTACTTC.

With regard to this clonotype: The conserved phenylalanine or tryptophan normally closing the CDR3 is absent here, so this likely arose from a read error. CDR3 amino acids: CAISESTVAVYEQYS. In DNA form, the CDR3 reads TGCGCCATCAGTGAGTCCACGGTAGCGGTCTACGAGCAGTACTCC. The chain couples TRBV10-2 to TRBJ2-7; D is possibly TRBD2 (6 bases). The CDR3 spans 15 residues. CDR1 is WSHSY and CDR2 is SAAADI in the germline V gene.